This T cell receptor beta chain was obtained from a study of response to subunit inactivated influenza vaccine. Findings and caveats of the study: The authors suggested that every seasonal influenza vaccination recruits few new T cells.

TCRdb re-analysed the RT-PCR reads in MiXCR, keeping a single row per CDR3 protein. In the table there are about 500,000 distinct CDR3 sequences, 7.2% of which are singletons. Trimming cost V 6 bases and J 2 bases, with 11 bases left between them. Germline V lookup: CDR1 MDHEN, CDR2 SYDVKM. The CDR3 is 13 amino acids. This clonotype occurred many times. Antigen: not known. This chain uses TRBV28 with TRBJ2-7; tentatively, D is TRBD2 (6 bases). This receptor was identified in a man between 45 and 75 years old who received an inactivated influenza vaccine. Sample: PBMCs from blood, taken 23 months after vaccination. The CDR3 DNA reads as TGTGCCAGCAGATTTTCGGGGGCCTACGAGCAGTACTTC. Its translation: CASRFSGAYEQYF.